The 6 T cell receptor beta chains reported below all come from one sample, sequenced in a study of T cells in Graves' hyperthyroidism and ophthalmopathy. From RNA transcripts, TCR beta CDR3 regions were amplified. When the TCR CDR3 underwent first-round RT-PCR, the HTBI primer set was used. TCRdb itself ran the multiplex PCR reads through MiXCR, one entry per CDR3 protein. The table includes 600,000 or so distinct CDR3 sequences, about 43% detected once. Sequenced: peripheral blood or thyroid tissue (not recorded which). These receptors all come from a woman younger than 35 with Graves' hyperthyroidism.

This sequence joins TRBV9 and TRBJ2-5, with 9 bases lining up with TRBD1. The CDR3 spans 15 residues. From germline, CDR1 is SGDLS and CDR2 YYNGEE. V trimming: 6 bases; J trimming: 5 bases; junction bases outside the gene matches: 11. This chain's CDR3 is CASTSTGGLKETQYF. CDR3 nucleotide sequence: TGTGCCAGCACCTCGACAGGGGGTCTAAAGGAGACCCAGTACTTC.

The V call is TRBV9, the J call TRBJ2-7; the match to TRBD1 covers 7 bases. The CDR3 is 14 amino acids. Germline loops: CDR1 SGDLS, CDR2 YYNGEE. After removal of 2 bases from V and 3 bases from J, the junction contained 5 bases not matched to a gene. This CDR3 reads CASSVGRGSYEQYF. The CDR3 region has the DNA TGTGCCAGCAGCGTGGGCAGGGGGAGCTACGAGCAGTACTTC.

This clonotype was seen a handful of times. This rearrangement joins TRBV7-9 to TRBJ2-7, with unresolved D. This CDR3 contains 14 residues. CDR1 SEHNR and CDR2 FQNEAQ come from the germline V gene (reference sequence). Trimming took 1 base from V and 2 from J, leaving 9 bases between them. CDR3 loop: CASSLVIHPYEQYF. The CDR3, as DNA: TGTGCCAGCAGCTTAGTTATCCACCCCTACGAGCAGTACTTC.

This clonotype has at least ten counts. The chain has TRBV15 and TRBJ2-5, with 11 bases identical to TRBD1. CDR1 and CDR2 (germline): LNHNV, YYDKDF (reference sequence). After removal of 1 base from V and 4 bases from J, the junction contained 8 bases not matched to a gene. The CDR3 is 17 residues long. CDR3 sequence: CATSRAYPGQGGETQYF. CDR3 DNA: TGTGCCACCAGCAGAGCCTATCCGGGACAGGGGGGAGAGACCCAGTACTTC.

This clonotype has only one observation. CDR3 in DNA: TGTGCCAGCAGTCCCGAGGGGGGGGCTAATGAAAAACTGTTTTTT. Translation: CASSPEGGANEKLFF. The chain combines TRBV25-1 with TRBJ1-4; D may be TRBD1 (6 bases). Germline V gene data show CDR1 as MGHDK and CDR2 as SYGVNS. Trimming took 5 bases from V and 3 from J, leaving 13 bases between them. This CDR3 is 15 amino acids long. Variable domain in full (rest from reference TRBV25-1 and TRBJ1-4): EADIYQTPRYLVIGTGKKITLECSQTMGHDKMYWYQQDPGMELHLIHYSYGVNSTEKGDLSSESTVSRIRTEHFPLTLESARPSHTSQYLCASSPEGGANEKLFFGSGTQLSVL.

J is TRBJ2-5 and V is TRBV20-1, with D tentatively TRBD1 (5 bases). Trimming took off 6 bases at V and 2 bases at J, with 16 bases between the two ends. The CDR3 is 14 amino acids. Germline CDR1 and CDR2: DFQATT and SNEGSKA (reference sequence). CDR3 bases: TGCAGTGCGGACCTATTTAGGGGACAAGAGACCCAGTACTTC. It is translated as CSADLFRGQETQYF.